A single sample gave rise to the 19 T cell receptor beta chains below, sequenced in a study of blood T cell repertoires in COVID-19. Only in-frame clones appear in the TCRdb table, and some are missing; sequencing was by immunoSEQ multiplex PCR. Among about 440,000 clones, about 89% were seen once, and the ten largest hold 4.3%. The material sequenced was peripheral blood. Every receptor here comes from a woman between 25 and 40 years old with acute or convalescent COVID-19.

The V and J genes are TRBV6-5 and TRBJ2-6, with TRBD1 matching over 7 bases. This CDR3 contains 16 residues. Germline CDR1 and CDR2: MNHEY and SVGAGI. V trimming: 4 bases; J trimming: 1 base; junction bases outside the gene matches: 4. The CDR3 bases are TGTGCCAGCAGTTGGGACAGCAAATCTGGGGCCAACGTCCTGACTTTC. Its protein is CASSWDSKSGANVLTF.

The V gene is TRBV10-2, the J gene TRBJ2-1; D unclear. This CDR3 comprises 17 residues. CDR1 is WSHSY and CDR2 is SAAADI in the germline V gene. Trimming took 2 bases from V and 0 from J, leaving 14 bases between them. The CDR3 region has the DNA TGCGCCAGCAGTGAGGCGTCAGGCCGAAGCTCCTACAATGAGCAGTTCTTC. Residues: CASSEASGRSSYNEQFF.

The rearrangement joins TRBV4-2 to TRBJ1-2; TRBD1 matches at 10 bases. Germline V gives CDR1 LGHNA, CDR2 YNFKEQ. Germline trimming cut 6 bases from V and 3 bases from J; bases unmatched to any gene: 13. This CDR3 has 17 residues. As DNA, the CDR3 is TGTGCCAGCAGGCGACAGGGGGCGATCGGGAAGGACTATGGCTACACCTTC. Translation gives CASRRQGAIGKDYGYTF.

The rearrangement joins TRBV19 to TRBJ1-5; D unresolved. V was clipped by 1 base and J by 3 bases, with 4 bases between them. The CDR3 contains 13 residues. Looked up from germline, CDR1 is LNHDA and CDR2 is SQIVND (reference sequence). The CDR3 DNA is TGTGCCAGTAGTATAGCCCTCAATCAGCCCCAGCATTTT. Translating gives CASSIALNQPQHF.

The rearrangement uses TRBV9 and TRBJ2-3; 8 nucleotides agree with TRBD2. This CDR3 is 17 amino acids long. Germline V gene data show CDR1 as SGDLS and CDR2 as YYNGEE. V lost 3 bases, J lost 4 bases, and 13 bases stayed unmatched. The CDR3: CASSGGGGPGVPDTQYF. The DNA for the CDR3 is TGTGCCAGCAGCGGTGGCGGGGGGCCGGGGGTACCAGATACGCAGTATTTT. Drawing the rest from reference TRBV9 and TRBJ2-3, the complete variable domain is DSGVTQTPKHLITATGQRVTLRCSPRSGDLSVYWYQQSLDQGLQFLIQYYNGEERAKGNILERFSAQQFPDLHSELNLSSLELGDSALYFCASSGGGGPGVPDTQYFGPGTRLTVL.

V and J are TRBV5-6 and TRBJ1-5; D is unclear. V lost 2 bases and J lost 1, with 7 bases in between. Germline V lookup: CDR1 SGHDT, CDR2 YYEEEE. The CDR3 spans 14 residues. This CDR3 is CASSFSGSNQPQHF. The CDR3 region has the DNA TGTGCCAGCAGCTTTTCGGGGAGCAATCAGCCCCAGCATTTT. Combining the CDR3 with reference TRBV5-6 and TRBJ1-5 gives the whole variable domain DAGVTQSPTHLIKTRGQQVTLRCSPKSGHDTVSWYQQALGQGPQFIFQYYEEEERQRGNFPDRFSGHQFPNYSSELNVNALLLGDSALYLCASSFSGSNQPQHFGDGTRLSIL.

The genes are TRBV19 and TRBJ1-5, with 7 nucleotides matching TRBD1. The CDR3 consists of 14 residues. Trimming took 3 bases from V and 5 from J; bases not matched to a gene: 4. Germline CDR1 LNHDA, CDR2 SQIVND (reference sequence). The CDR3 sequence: CASSMKGGYQPQHF. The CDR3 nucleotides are TGTGCCAGTAGTATGAAAGGGGGCTATCAGCCCCAGCATTTT.

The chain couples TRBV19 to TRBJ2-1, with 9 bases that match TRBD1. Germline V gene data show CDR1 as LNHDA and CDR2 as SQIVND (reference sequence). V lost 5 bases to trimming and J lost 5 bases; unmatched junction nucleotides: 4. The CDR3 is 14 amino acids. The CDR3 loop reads CASSPQGAHNEQFF. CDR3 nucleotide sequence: TGTGCCAGTAGTCCACAGGGGGCCCACAATGAGCAGTTCTTC.

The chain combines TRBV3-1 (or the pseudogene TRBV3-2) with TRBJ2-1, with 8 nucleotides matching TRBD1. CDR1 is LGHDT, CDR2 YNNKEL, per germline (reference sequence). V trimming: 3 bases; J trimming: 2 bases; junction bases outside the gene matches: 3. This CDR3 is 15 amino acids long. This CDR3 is CASSHGRGPYNEQFF. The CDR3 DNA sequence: TGTGCCAGCAGCCACGGCAGGGGGCCCTACAATGAGCAGTTCTTC.

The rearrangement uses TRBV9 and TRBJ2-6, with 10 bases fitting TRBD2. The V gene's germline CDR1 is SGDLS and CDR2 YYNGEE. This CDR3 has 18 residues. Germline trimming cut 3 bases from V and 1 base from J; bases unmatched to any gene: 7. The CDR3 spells CASSEPSGGASGANVLTF. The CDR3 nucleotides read TGTGCCAGCAGCGAGCCAAGCGGGGGGGCTTCTGGGGCCAACGTCCTGACTTTC.

CDR3 DNA: TGCAGCGTCCGGGGGACCTTCGCTGAGCAGTTCTTC. Amino acids: CSVRGTFAEQFF. The V and J genes are TRBV29-1 and TRBJ2-1; D may be TRBD2 (6 bases). Trimming pared 6 bases from V and 9 bases from J, leaving 15 bases between. CDR1 SQVTM and CDR2 ANQGSEA come from the germline V gene. CDR3 length equals 12 residues.

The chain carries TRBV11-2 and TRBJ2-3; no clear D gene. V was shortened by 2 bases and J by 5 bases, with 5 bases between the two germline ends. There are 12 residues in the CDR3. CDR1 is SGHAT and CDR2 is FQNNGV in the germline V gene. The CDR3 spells CASSLLVDTQYF. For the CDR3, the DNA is TGTGCCAGCAGCTTATTAGTAGATACGCAGTATTTT.

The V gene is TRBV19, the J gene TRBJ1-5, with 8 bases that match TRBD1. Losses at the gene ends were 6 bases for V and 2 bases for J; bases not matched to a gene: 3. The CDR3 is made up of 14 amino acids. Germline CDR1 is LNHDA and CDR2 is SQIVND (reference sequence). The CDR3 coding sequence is TGTGCCAGTAGGGAGGACAGGGGCAATCAGCCCCAGCATTTT. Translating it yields CASREDRGNQPQHF.

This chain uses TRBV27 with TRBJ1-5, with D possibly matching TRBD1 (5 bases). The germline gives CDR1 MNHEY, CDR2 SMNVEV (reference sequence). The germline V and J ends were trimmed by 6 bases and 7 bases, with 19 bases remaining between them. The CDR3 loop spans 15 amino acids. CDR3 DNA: TGTGCCAGCAGAAAAGCTTTGCAGGGAACCCAGCCCCAGCATTTT. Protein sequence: CASRKALQGTQPQHF.

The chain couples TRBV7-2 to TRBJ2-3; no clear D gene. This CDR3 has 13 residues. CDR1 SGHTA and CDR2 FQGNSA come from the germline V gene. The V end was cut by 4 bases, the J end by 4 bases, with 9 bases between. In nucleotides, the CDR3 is TGTGCCAGCAGCTCCGGGTCGGCAGATACGCAGTATTTT. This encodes CASSSGSADTQYF.

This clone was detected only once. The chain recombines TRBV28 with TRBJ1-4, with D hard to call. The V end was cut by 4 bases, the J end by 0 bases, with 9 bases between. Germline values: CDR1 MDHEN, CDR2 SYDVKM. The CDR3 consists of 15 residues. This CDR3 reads CASSSPGTTNEKLFF. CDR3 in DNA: TGTGCCAGCAGTTCACCGGGGACAACTAATGAAAAACTGTTTTTT. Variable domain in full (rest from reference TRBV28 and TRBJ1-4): DVKVTQSSRYLVKRTGEKVFLECVQDMDHENMFWYRQDPGLGLRLIYFSYDVKMKEKGDIPEGYSVSREKKERFSLILESASTNQTSMYLCASSSPGTTNEKLFFGSGTQLSVL.

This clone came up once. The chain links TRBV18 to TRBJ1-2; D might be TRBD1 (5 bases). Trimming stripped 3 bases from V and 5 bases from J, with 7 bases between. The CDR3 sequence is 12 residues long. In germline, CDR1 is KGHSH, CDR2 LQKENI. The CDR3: CASSPQGYGYTF. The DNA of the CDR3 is TGTGCCAGCTCACCTCAGGGTTATGGCTACACCTTC.

DNA for the CDR3: TGTGCCAGCAGCAACGTCTGGCGGGGGAATAACAATGAGCAGTTCTTC. Translated, it gives CASSNVWRGNNNEQFF. This chain uses TRBV11-2 with TRBJ2-1; 7 nucleotides match TRBD2. CDR1 is SGHAT and CDR2 is FQNNGV in the germline V gene. The ends lost 5 bases at V and 5 bases at J; junction bases unmatched: 12. CDR3 length: 16 residues. Full variable domain (outside the CDR3, taken from reference TRBV11-2 and TRBJ2-1): EAGVAQSPRYKIIEKRQSVAFWCNPISGHATLYWYQQILGQGPKLLIQFQNNGVVDDSQLPKDRFSAERLKGVDSTLKIQPAKLEDSAVYLCASSNVWRGNNNEQFFGPGTRLTVL.

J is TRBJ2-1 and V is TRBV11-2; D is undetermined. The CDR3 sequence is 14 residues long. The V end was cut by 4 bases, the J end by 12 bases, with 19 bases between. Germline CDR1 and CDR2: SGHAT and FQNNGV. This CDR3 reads CASSSQSPENWQFF. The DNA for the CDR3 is TGTGCCAGCAGCTCACAAAGCCCGGAGAATTGGCAGTTCTTC.